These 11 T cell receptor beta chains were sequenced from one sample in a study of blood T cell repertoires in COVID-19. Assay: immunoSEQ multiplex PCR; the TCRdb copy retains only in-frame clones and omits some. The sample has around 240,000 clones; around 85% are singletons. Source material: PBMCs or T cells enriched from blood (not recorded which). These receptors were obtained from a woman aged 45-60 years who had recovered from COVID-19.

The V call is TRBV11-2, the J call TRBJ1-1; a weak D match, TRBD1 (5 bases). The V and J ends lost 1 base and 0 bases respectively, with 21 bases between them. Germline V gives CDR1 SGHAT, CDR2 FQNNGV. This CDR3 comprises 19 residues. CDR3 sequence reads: CASSLGLLSHWTMNTEAFF. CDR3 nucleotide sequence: TGTGCCAGCAGCTTAGGCCTTTTAAGCCATTGGACAATGAACACTGAAGCTTTCTTT.

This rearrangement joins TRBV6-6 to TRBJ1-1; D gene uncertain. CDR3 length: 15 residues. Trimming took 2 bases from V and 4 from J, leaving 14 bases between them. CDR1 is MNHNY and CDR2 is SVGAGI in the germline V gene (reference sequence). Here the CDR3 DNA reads TGTGCCAGCAGTTACGGGTCAGGTATGGGCACTGAAGCTTTCTTT. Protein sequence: CASSYGSGMGTEAFF.

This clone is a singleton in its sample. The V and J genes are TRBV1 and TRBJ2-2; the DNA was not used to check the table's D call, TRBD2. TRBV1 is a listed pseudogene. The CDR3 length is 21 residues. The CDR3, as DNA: TGCACCAGCAGCCAAGTCCTACTAAACTCCTCCGGGACTAAAAACACCGGGGAGCTGTTTTTT. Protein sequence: CTSSQVLLNSSGTKNTGELFF.

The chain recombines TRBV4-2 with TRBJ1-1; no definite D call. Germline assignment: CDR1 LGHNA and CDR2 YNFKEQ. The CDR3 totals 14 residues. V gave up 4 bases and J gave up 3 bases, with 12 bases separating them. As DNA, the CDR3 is TGTGCCAGCAGCCCTGAAACCGGGGACACTGAAGCTTTCTTT. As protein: CASSPETGDTEAFF.

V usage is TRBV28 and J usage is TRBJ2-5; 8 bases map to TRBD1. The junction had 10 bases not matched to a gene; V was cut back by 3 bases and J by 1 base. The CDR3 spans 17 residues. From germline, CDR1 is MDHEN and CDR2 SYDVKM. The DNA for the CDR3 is TGTGCCAGCAGTTTCCCCGGGACAGGCCGCTTCCAAGAGACCCAGTACTTC. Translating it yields CASSFPGTGRFQETQYF.

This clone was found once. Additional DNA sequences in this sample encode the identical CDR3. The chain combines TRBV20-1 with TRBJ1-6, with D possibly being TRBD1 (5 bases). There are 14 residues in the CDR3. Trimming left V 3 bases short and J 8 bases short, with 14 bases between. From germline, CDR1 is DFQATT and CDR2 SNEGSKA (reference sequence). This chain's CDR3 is CSASWQGGDSPLHF. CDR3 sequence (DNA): TGCAGTGCTAGTTGGCAAGGAGGGGATTCACCCCTCCACTTT.

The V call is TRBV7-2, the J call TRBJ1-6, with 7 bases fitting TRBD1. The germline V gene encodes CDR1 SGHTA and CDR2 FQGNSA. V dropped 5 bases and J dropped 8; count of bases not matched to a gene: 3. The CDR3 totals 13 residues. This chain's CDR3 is CASSITGDSPLHF. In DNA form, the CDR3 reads TGTGCCAGCAGCATAACAGGGGATTCACCCCTCCACTTT.

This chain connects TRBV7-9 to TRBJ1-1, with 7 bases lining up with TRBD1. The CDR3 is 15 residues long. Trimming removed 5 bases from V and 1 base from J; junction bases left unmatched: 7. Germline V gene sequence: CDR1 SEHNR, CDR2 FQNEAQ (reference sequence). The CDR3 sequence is CASSPIRDRNTEAFF. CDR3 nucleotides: TGTGCCAGCAGCCCGATACGGGACAGGAACACTGAAGCTTTCTTT.

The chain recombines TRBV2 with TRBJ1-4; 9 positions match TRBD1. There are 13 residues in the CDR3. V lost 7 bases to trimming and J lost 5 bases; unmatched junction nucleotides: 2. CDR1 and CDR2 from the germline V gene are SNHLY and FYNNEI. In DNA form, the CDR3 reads TGTGCCAGCACCGGGACAGGGAATGAAAAACTGTTTTTT. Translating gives CASTGTGNEKLFF.

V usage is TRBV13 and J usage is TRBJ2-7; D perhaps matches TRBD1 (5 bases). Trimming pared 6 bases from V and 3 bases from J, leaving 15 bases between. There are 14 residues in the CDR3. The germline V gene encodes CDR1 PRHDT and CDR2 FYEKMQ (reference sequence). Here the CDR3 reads CASSFVDTGYEQYF. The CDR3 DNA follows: TGTGCCAGCAGTTTTGTGGACACCGGCTACGAGCAGTACTTC.

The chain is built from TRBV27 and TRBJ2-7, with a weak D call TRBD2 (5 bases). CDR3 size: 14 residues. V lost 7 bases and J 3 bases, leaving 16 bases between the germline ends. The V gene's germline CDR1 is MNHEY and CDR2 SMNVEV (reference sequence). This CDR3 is CASTPGGVYYEQYF. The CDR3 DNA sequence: TGTGCCAGCACCCCAGGAGGAGTTTACTACGAGCAGTACTTC.